This T cell receptor (beta chain) was captured in a study of blood T cell repertoires in COVID-19. This CDR3 is built from 15 residues. V shed 2 bases, J shed 7 bases, and the junction held 7 bases outside the gene matches. Germline V gene sequence: CDR1 LGHDT, CDR2 YNNKEL (reference sequence). Profiled with immunoSEQ multiplex PCR; TCRdb holds only in-frame clones, not every one. Among 55,000 or so clones listed, less than 95% were seen once. The receptor was derived from a man between 40 and 49 years old with acute or convalescent COVID-19. The sequencing input was peripheral blood. V and J are TRBV3-1 (or the pseudogene TRBV3-2) and TRBJ2-2, with 7 bases lining up with TRBD1. The CDR3 DNA reads as TGTGCCAGCAGCCAACGACAGGGAATCGGCGGGGAGCTGTTTTTT. It specifies CASSQRQGIGGELFF.